This T cell receptor (beta chain) was recovered during a study of blood T cells in healthy people across ages. A few counts support this clonotype. At one end, the junction sequence differs from germline, possibly due to a read error. Germline V lookup: CDR1 SSHAT, CDR2 FNYEAQ (reference sequence). The CDR3 contains 14 residues. Primed by a sample-barcoded 5' primer and a J-beta primer mix, a second PCR proceeded for 7 to 11 cycles. TCRdb re-derived calls from the 5' RACE reads in MiXCR, one entry per CDR3 protein. The table records about 500,000 distinct CDR3 sequences, about 25% of them present only once. These data were likewise used in another study, on T cells of mothers and their children.

The V call is TRBV7-7, the J call TRBJ1-5; D remains unclear. The receptor was isolated from a boy aged 5-17 years in good health. Sequenced input: blood. As DNA, the CDR3 is TGTGCTAGCAGCTTAGGAACCTTCGGGCAGCCCCAGCATTTT. Translation: CASSLGTFGQPQHF. The complete variable domain, with remaining parts taken from reference TRBV7-7 and TRBJ1-5, reads GAGVSQSPRYKVTKRGQDVTLRCDPISSHATLYWYQQALGQGPEFLTYFNYEAQPDKSGLPSDRFSAERPEGSISTLTIQRTEQRDSAMYRCASSLGTFGQPQHFGDGTRLSIL.